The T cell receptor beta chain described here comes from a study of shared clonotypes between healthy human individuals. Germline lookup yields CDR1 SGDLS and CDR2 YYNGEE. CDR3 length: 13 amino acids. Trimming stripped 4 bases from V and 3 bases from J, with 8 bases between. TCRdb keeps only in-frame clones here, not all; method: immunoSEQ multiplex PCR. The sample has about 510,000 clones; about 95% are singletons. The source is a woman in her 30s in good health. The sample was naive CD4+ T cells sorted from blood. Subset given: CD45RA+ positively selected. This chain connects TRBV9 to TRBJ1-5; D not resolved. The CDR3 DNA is TGTGCCAGCAGCCCACGACTCAATCAGCCCCAGCATTTT. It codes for CASSPRLNQPQHF.